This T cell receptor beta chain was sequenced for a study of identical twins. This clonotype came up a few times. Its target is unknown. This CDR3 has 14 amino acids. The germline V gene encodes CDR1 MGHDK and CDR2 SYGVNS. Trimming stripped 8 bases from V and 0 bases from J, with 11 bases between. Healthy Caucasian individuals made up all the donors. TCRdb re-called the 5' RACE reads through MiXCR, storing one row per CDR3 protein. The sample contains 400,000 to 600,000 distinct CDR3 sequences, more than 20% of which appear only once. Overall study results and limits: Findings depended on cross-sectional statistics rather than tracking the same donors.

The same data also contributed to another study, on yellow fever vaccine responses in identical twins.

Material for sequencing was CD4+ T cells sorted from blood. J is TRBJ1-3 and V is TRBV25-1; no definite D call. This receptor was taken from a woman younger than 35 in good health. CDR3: CASGGGYSGNTIYF. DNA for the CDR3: TGTGCCAGCGGAGGAGGGTACTCTGGAAACACCATATATTTT. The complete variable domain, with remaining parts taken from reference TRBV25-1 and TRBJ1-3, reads EADIYQTPRYLVIGTGKKITLECSQTMGHDKMYWYQQDPGMELHLIHYSYGVNSTEKGDLSSESTVSRIRTEHFPLTLESARPSHTSQYLCASGGGYSGNTIYFGEGSWLTVV.